The rows below give T cell receptor beta chains drawn from one sample of a study of identical twins. TCRdb independently ran MiXCR on the 5' RACE reads; one entry per CDR3 protein. Among around 240,000 distinct CDR3 sequences listed, around 6.6% were seen once. In addition, the sample was reused for a study of yellow fever vaccine responses in identical twins.

Sequences were obtained from memory (CD45RO+) T cells sorted from blood. These receptors all come from a woman under 30 in good health. CDR3s include the opening cysteine and the closing phenylalanine or tryptophan. Fields, in order: J gene, CDR3 length, V gene, clone size, D gene, CDR3 protein, CDR3 DNA. D genes are given only for firm matches. Size is stated for part of the rows, as once, few or many counts, or as a class when the clone is expanded.

TRBJ2-5,15,TRBV4-2,-,TRBD1,CASSPKGQGQETQYF,TGTGCCAGCAGCCCAAAGGGACAGGGACAAGAGACCCAGTACTTC
TRBJ2-1,15,TRBV12-3/TRBV12-4,many,-,CASSLFRSSYNEQFF,TGTGCCAGCAGTTTATTCAGAAGCTCCTACAATGAGCAGTTCTTC
TRBJ1-4,15,TRBV6-1,few,-,CASSRGGGTNEKLFF,TGTGCCAGCAGTCGGGGGGGGGGAACTAATGAAAAACTGTTTTTT
TRBJ2-5,19,TRBV5-1,many,-,CASSLAGGPSLQYQETQYF,TGCGCCAGCAGCTTGGCTGGGGGGCCAAGTCTCCAGTACCAAGAGACCCAGTACTTC
TRBJ2-5,11,TRBV2,few,-,CASGLSGTQYF,TGTGCCAGCGGCCTATCAGGGACCCAGTACTTC
TRBJ1-2,15,TRBV6-1,many,TRBD1,CASSLSDLGGVSVTF,TGTGCCAGCAGCCTCTCTGACCTAGGGGGCGTAAGTGTCACCTTC
TRBJ2-2,14,TRBV5-1,few,-,CASRHRADTGELFF,TGCGCCAGCAGGCACAGGGCGGACACCGGGGAGCTGTTTTTT
TRBJ2-1,18,TRBV28,few,-,CASSGLVGKADSYNEQFF,TGTGCCAGCAGTGGTCTCGTGGGCAAAGCAGATTCCTACAATGAGCAGTTCTTC
TRBJ2-1,15,TRBV5-1,-,TRBD2,CASSLEASGHNEQFF,TGCGCCAGCAGCTTGGAGGCTAGCGGGCACAATGAGCAGTTCTTC
TRBJ2-7,11,TRBV2,-,-,CASRPTYEQYF,TGTGCCAGCAGACCTACCTACGAGCAGTACTTC
TRBJ2-3,15,TRBV6-1,-,-,CASSMDIQVIDTQYF,TGTGCCAGCAGTATGGACATCCAAGTAATAGATACGCAGTATTTT
TRBJ2-1,17,TRBV20-1,few,-,CSTLRVQGLSSYNEQFF,TGCAGCACCCTCAGGGTCCAGGGGCTGAGCTCCTACAATGAGCAGTTCTTC
TRBJ1-2,12,TRBV4-2,-,-,CASSPGLRGYTF,TGTGCCAGCAGCCCCGGGCTCCGGGGCTACACCTTC
TRBJ1-6,14,TRBV20-1,-,-,CSARDSEYNSPLHF,TGCAGTGCTAGAGATTCAGAGTATAATTCACCCCTCCACTTT
TRBJ2-1,19,TRBV24-1,few,TRBD2,CATSDVTLGSGIPYNEQFF,TGTGCCACCAGTGATGTGACACTGGGTAGCGGGATCCCCTACAATGAGCAGTTCTTC
TRBJ2-5,11,TRBV29-1,many,TRBD1,CSGGQGQTQYF,TGCAGCGGGGGACAGGGACAGACCCAGTACTTC
TRBJ2-1,16,TRBV7-8,-,TRBD2,CASSFPGLAVLGEQFF,TGTGCCAGCAGCTTCCCGGGACTAGCGGTTTTGGGGGAGCAGTTCTTC
TRBJ2-5,13,TRBV18,few,-,CASSPTSGETQYF,TGTGCCAGCTCACCAACGAGCGGAGAGACCCAGTACTTC
TRBJ2-7,12,TRBV6-6,-,-,CASSFQEGEQYF,TGTGCCAGCAGTTTTCAGGAGGGCGAGCAGTACTTC
TRBJ1-2,14,TRBV3-1,few,-,CASSQDGYNYGYTF,TGTGCCAGCAGCCAAGACGGTTACAACTATGGCTACACCTTC
TRBJ2-2,14,TRBV10-3,many,TRBD1,CATNRDRVTGELFF,TGTGCCACCAACAGGGACAGGGTGACCGGGGAGCTGTTTTTT
TRBJ1-1,12,TRBV29-1,-,TRBD1,CSTGQGGTEAFF,TGCAGCACAGGACAGGGAGGCACTGAAGCTTTCTTT
TRBJ2-1,13,TRBV3-1,few,-,CASSQYMLNEQFF,TGTGCCAGCAGCCAATACATGTTAAATGAGCAGTTCTTC
TRBJ2-5,15,TRBV20-1,-,TRBD2,CSARDSGITKETQYF,TGCAGTGCTAGAGATAGCGGGATTACCAAAGAGACCCAGTACTTC
TRBJ2-2,12,TRBV29-1,-,TRBD1,CSVSDRDGELFF,TGCAGCGTATCGGACAGGGACGGGGAGCTGTTTTTT
TRBJ1-5,14,TRBV28,few,-,CASSPGTPNQPQHF,TGTGCCAGCAGTCCCGGGACACCGAATCAGCCCCAGCATTTT
TRBJ2-1,12,TRBV10-3,few,-,CAISLNSNEQFF,TGTGCCATCTCCCTAAATTCCAATGAGCAGTTCTTC
TRBJ1-2,15,TRBV29-1,many,-,CSVVPGRGHGYGYTF,TGCAGCGTTGTTCCTGGGAGGGGTCATGGCTATGGCTACACCTTC
TRBJ2-7,14,TRBV28,-,TRBD2,CASSSRLAGVEQYF,TGTGCCAGCAGCTCTAGACTAGCGGGAGTCGAGCAGTACTTC
TRBJ2-1,13,TRBV6-1,many,-,CASKDWIYNEQFF,TGTGCCAGCAAGGACTGGATCTACAATGAGCAGTTCTTC
TRBJ2-7,18,TRBV27,-,TRBD2,CASSLYSTLGLEIYEQYF,TGTGCCAGCAGTTTATATTCAACCCTGGGACTAGAGATATACGAGCAGTACTTC
TRBJ2-7,15,TRBV4-1,-,-,CASSQLTVTLYEQYF,TGCGCCAGCAGCCAACTGACAGTAACTCTCTACGAGCAGTACTTC
TRBJ2-7,15,TRBV20-1,many,TRBD2,CSARDPLAGDYEQYF,TGCAGTGCTAGAGATCCCCTAGCGGGTGACTACGAGCAGTACTTC
TRBJ1-5,15,TRBV4-1,many,-,CASSQWRQSNQPQHF,TGCGCCAGCAGCCAATGGCGACAGTCCAATCAGCCCCAGCATTTT
TRBJ2-3,16,TRBV5-1,-,TRBD2,CASSLWTSGSADTQYF,TGCGCCAGCAGCTTGTGGACTAGCGGGAGTGCAGATACGCAGTATTTT
TRBJ2-2,13,TRBV18,few,-,CASSPRGTGELFF,TGTGCCAGCTCACCACGTGGGACCGGGGAGCTGTTTTTT
TRBJ2-5,14,TRBV15,-,TRBD2,CATSRTSGQETQYF,TGTGCCACCAGCAGGACTAGCGGACAAGAGACCCAGTACTTC
TRBJ2-1,11,TRBV2,-,-,CASSGRRVKFF,TGTGCCAGCAGTGGGCGCAGGGTTAAGTTCTTC
TRBJ2-4,18,TRBV5-6,few,TRBD2,CASRAGTSGRITKNIQYF,TGTGCCAGCAGAGCTGGGACTAGCGGGAGGATAACCAAAAACATTCAGTACTTC
TRBJ1-1,15,TRBV18,many,-,CASSFRTGSYTEAFF,TGTGCCAGCTCGTTCCGCACAGGGTCCTACACTGAAGCTTTCTTT
TRBJ2-3,13,TRBV7-9,many,-,CASRLDSTDTQYF,TGTGCCAGTCGTCTGGATAGCACAGATACGCAGTATTTT
TRBJ1-1,16,TRBV5-8,few,TRBD1,CASSPRQGAKDTEAFF,TGTGCCAGCAGCCCGCGACAGGGGGCAAAGGACACTGAAGCTTTCTTT
TRBJ2-3,17,TRBV12-3/TRBV12-4,-,TRBD2,CASSLTSGRENTDTQYF,TGTGCCAGCAGTTTAACTAGCGGGAGGGAGAACACAGATACGCAGTATTTT
TRBJ2-2,16,TRBV7-8,few,-,CASSLLGVINTGELFF,TGTGCCAGCAGCTTATTAGGGGTTATTAACACCGGGGAGCTGTTTTTT
TRBJ1-1,12,TRBV19,few,TRBD1,CASRHRGPEAFF,TGTGCCAGTAGGCACAGGGGGCCTGAAGCTTTCTTT
TRBJ2-3,16,TRBV20-1,many,TRBD2,CSARSSQRGKNPTQYF,TGCAGTGCTAGATCCTCCCAGCGGGGGAAGAACCCTACGCAGTATTTT
TRBJ2-1,15,TRBV2,-,TRBD2,CASSELAGGLDEQFF,TGTGCCAGCAGCGAATTAGCGGGGGGGCTTGATGAGCAGTTCTTC
TRBJ2-5,16,TRBV5-1,few,TRBD2,CASSGGTSGGRETQYF,TGCGCCAGCAGCGGAGGGACTAGCGGGGGTAGAGAGACCCAGTACTTC
TRBJ2-3,13,TRBV6-1,-,TRBD2,CASSRTRADTQYF,TGTGCCAGCAGTCGGACTAGGGCGGATACGCAGTATTTT
TRBJ2-5,13,TRBV7-3,many,-,CASSAQPQETQYF,TGTGCCAGCAGCGCGCAACCCCAAGAGACCCAGTACTTC
TRBJ1-2,15,TRBV6-5,few,-,CASSYLGNENYGYTF,TGTGCCAGCAGTTATCTGGGGAACGAAAACTATGGCTACACCTTC
TRBJ2-2,13,TRBV10-1,-,-,CASRRSDTGELFF,TGCGCCAGCAGGAGATCCGATACCGGGGAGCTGTTTTTT
TRBJ2-1,15,TRBV6-4,many,-,CASTPGPLENNEQFF,TGTGCCAGCACCCCCGGGCCCCTTGAGAACAATGAGCAGTTCTTC
TRBJ2-2,17,TRBV7-7,many,TRBD2,CASSREIGGGAPGELFF,TGTGCCAGCAGCAGAGAGATCGGGGGGGGCGCGCCCGGGGAGCTGTTTTTT
TRBJ2-7,17,TRBV7-9,few,-,CASSPQGRGTAGYEQYF,TGTGCCAGCAGCCCCCAGGGTCGCGGGACCGCGGGCTACGAGCAGTACTTC
TRBJ2-3,16,TRBV24-1,few,TRBD2,CATSSGLAGITDTQYF,TGTGCCACCAGTTCCGGGCTAGCGGGGATCACAGATACGCAGTATTTT
TRBJ1-1,15,TRBV14,many,TRBD1,CASSSQGARNTEAFF,TGTGCCAGCAGCTCGCAGGGGGCCCGGAACACTGAAGCTTTCTTT
TRBJ1-1,14,TRBV7-9,-,TRBD1,CASSPTGVKTEAFF,TGTGCCAGCAGCCCGACAGGGGTTAAAACTGAAGCTTTCTTT